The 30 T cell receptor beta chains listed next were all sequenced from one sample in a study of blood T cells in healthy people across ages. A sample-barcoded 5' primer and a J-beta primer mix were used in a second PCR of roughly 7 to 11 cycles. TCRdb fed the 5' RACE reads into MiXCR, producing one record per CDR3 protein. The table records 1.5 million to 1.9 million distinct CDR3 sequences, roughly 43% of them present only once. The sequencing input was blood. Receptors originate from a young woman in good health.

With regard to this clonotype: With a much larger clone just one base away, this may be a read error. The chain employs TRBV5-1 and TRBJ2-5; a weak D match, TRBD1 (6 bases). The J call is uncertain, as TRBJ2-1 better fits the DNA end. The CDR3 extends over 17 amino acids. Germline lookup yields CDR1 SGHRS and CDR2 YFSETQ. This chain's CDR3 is CASMMTGAYFSQETQFF. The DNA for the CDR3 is TGCGCCAGCATGATGACAGGAGCCTATTTTAGTCAAGAGACCCAGTTCTTC.

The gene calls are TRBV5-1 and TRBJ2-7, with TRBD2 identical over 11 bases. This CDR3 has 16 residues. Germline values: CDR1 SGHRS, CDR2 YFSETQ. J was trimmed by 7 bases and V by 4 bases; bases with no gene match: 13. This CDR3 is CASSQWLAGGYNEQYF. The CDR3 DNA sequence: TGCGCCAGCAGCCAGTGGCTAGCGGGGGGTTACAATGAGCAGTACTTC.

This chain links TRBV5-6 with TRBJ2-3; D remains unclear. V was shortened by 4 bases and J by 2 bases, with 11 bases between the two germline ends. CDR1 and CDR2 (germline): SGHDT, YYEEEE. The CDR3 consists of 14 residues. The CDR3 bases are TGTGCCAGCAGCCGAAGGGCGGACACAGATACGCAGTATTTT. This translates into CASSRRADTDTQYF.

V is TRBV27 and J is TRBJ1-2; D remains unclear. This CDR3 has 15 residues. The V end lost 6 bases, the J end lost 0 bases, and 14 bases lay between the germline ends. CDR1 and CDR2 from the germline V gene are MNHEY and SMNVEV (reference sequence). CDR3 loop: CASRVSVVANYGYTF. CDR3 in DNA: TGTGCCAGCAGGGTGTCGGTAGTAGCTAACTATGGCTACACCTTC.

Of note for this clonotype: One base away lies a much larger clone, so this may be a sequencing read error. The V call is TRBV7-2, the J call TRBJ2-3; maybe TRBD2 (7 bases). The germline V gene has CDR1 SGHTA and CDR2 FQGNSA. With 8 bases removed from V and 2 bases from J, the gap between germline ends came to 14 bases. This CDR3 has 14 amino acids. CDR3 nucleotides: TGTGCCAGCTCCGGGGGGCTTAACACAGATACGCAGTATTTT. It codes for CASSGGLNTDTQYF. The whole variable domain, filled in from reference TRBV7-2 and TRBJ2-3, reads GAGVSQSPSNKVTEKGKDVELRCDPISGHTALYWYRQSLGQGLEFLIYFQGNSAPDKSGLPSDRFSAERTGGSVSTLTIQRTQQEDSAVYLCASSGGLNTDTQYFGPGTRLTVL.

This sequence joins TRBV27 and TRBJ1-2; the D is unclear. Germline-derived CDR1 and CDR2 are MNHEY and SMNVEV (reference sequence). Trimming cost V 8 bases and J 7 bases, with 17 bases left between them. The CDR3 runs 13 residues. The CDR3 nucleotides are TGTGCCAGCTGGCAAACATCGGGCGGTGGCTACACCTTC. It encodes CASWQTSGGGYTF.

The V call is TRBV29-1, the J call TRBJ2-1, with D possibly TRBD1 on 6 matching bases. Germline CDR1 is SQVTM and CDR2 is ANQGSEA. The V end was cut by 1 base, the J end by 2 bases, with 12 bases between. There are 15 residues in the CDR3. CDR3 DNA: TGCAGCGTTGAAGGGGATCGGGACACCTACAATGAGCAGTTCTTC. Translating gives CSVEGDRDTYNEQFF.

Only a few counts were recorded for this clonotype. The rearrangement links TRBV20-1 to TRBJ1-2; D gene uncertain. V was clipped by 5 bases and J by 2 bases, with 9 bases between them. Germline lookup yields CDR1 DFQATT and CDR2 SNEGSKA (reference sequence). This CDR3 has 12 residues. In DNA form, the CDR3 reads TGCAGTGCTCACCCTCAGAACTATGGCTACACCTTC. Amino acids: CSAHPQNYGYTF.

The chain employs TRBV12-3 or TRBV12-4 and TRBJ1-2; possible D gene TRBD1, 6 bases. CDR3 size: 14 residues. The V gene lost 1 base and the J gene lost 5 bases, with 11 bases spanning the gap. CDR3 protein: CASSLVNRAYGYTF. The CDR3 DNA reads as TGTGCCAGCAGTTTAGTGAACAGGGCTTATGGCTACACCTTC.

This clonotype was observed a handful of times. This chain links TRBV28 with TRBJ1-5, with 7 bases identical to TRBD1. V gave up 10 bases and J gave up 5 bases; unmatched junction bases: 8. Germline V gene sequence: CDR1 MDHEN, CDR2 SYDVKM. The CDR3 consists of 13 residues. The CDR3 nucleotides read TGTGCCACCCTGACAGGGACTTATCAGCCCCAGCATTTT. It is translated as CATLTGTYQPQHF.

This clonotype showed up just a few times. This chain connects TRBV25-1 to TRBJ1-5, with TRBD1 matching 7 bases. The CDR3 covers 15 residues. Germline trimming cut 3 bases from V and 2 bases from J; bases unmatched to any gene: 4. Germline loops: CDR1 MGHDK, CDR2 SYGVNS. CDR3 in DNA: TGTGCCAGCAGTGATGGACAGGTGGGCAATCAGCCCCAGCATTTT. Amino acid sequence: CASSDGQVGNQPQHF.

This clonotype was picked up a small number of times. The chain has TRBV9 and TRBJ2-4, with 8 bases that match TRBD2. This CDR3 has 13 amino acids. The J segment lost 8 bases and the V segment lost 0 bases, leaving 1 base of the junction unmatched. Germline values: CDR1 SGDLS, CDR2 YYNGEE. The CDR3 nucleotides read TGTGCCAGCAGCGTAGGGGGACTAGACATTCAGTACTTC. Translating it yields CASSVGGLDIQYF.

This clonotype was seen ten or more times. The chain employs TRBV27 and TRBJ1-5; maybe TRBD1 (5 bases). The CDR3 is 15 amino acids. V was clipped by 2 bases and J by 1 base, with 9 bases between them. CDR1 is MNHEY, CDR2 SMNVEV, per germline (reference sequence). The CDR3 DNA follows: TGTGCCAGCAGTTTAAGCGGGGCAAGCAATCAGCCCCAGCATTTT. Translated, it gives CASSLSGASNQPQHF.

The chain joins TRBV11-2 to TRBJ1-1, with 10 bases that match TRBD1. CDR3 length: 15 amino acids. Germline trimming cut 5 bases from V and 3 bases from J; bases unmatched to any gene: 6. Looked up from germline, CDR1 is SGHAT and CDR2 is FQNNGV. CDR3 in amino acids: CASSPWTGGDTEAFF. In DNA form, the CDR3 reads TGTGCCAGCAGCCCTTGGACAGGGGGGGACACTGAAGCTTTCTTT.

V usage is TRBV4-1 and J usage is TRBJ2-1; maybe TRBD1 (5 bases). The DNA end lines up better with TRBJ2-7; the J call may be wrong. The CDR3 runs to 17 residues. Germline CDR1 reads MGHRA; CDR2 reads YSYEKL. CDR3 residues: CASSQGRGVGSYNEQYF. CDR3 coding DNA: TGCGCCAGCAGCCAAGGTAGGGGCGTGGGCTCCTACAATGAGCAGTACTTC.

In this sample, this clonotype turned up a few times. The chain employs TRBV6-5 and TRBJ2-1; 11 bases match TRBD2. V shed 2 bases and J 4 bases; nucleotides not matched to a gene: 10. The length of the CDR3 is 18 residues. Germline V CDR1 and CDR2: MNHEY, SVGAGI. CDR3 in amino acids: CASSYLGSGRVRYNEQFF. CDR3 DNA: TGTGCCAGCAGTTACCTCGGTAGCGGGAGGGTGAGGTACAATGAGCAGTTCTTC.

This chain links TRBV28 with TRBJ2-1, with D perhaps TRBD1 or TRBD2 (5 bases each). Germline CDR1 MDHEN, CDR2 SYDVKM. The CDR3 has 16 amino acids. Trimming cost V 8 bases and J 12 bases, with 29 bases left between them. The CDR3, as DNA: TGTGCCAGCTTGGGGGAAGGGACCGGCCCCGTCGATGGGCAGTTCTTC. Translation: CASLGEGTGPVDGQFF.

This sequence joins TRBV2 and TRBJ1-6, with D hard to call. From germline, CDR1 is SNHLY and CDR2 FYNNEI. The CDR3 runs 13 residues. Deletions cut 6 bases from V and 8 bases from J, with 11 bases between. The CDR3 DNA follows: TGTGCCAGCAGGGCGACTGAGGATTCACCCCTCCACTTT. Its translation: CASRATEDSPLHF.

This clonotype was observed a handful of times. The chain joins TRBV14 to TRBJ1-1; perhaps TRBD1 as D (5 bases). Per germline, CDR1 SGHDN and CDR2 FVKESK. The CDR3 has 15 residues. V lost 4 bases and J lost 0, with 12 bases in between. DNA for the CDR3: TGTGCCAGCAGCCCCCGCTGGGGGATGAACACTGAAGCTTTCTTT. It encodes CASSPRWGMNTEAFF. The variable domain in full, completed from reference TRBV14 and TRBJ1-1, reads EAGVTQFPSHSVIEKGQTVTLRCDPISGHDNLYWYRRVMGKEIKFLLHFVKESKQDESGMPNNRFLAERTGGTYSTLKVQPAELEDSGVYFCASSPRWGMNTEAFFGQGTRLTVV.

Here the CDR3 DNA reads TGTGCCAGCTCCGGGACTAGCACTACAGATACGCAGTATTTT. Its protein product is CASSGTSTTDTQYF. The chain links TRBV3-1 to TRBJ2-3, with 9 positions matching TRBD2. Unmatched junction bases numbered 6, after V lost 8 bases and J lost 3 bases. The CDR3 extends over 14 amino acids. Per germline, CDR1 LGHDT and CDR2 YNNKEL (reference sequence).

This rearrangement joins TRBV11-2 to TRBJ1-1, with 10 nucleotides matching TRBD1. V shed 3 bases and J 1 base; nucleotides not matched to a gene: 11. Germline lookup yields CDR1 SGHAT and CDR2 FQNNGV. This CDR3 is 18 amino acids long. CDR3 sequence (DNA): TGTGCCAGCAGCTTGTGGGACAGGGGAGGACTTGGGAACACTGAAGCTTTCTTT. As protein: CASSLWDRGGLGNTEAFF.

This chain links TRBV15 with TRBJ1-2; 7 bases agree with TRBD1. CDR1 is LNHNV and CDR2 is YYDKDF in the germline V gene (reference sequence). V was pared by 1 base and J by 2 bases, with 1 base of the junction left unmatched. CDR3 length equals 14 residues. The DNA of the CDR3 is TGTGCCACCAGCAGAGGGGGACAGAACTATGGCTACACCTTC. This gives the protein CATSRGGQNYGYTF.

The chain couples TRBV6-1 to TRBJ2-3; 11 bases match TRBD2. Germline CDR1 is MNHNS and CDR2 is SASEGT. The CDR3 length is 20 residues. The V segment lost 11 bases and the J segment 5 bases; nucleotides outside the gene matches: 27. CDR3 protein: CAARNAPGTSGQGVRDTQYF. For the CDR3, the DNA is TGTGCCGCCCGGAATGCCCCCGGGACTAGCGGCCAGGGAGTGCGAGATACGCAGTATTTT.

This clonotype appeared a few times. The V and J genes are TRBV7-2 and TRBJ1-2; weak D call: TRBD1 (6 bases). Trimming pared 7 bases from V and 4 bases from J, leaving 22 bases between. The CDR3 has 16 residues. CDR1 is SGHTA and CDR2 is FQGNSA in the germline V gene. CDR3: CASNWGQGTPFYGYTF. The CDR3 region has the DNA TGTGCCAGCAACTGGGGGCAGGGGACCCCCTTCTATGGCTACACCTTC.

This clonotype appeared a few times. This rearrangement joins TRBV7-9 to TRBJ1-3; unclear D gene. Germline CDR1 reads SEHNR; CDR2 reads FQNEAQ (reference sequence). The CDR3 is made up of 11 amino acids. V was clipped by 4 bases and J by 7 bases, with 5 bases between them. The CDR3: CASSSTNTIYF. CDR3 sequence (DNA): TGTGCCAGCAGCTCGACGAACACCATATATTTT.

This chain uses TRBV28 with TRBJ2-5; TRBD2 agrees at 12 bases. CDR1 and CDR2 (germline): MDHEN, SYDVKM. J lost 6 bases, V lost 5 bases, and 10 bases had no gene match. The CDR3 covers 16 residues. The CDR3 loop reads CASSLPGTSGWKTQYF. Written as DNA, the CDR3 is TGTGCCAGCAGTCTCCCTGGGACTAGCGGGTGGAAGACCCAGTACTTC.

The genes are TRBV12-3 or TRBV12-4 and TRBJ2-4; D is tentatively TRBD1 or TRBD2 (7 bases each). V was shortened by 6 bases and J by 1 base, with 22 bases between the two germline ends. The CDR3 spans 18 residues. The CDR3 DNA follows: TGTGCCAGCAGCAGATGGGGGGGACAGTCACAGGCCAAAAACATTCAGTACTTC. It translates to CASSRWGGQSQAKNIQYF.

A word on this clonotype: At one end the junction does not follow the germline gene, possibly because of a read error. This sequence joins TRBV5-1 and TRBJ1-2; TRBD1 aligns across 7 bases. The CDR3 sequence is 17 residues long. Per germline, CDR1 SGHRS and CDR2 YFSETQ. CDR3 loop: CAGSSTAHVGQALGYTF. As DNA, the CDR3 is TGCGCCGGCAGCTCAACCGCTCATGTCGGACAGGCCTTGGGCTACACCTTC.

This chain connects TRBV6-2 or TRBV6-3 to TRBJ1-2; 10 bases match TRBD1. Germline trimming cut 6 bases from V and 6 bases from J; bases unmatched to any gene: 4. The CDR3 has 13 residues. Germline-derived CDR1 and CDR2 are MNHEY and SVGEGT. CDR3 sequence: CASRRTGGNGYTF. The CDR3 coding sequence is TGTGCCAGCAGGCGGACAGGGGGGAATGGCTACACCTTC.

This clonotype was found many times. CDR3 DNA: TGTGCCAGCAGCCGGCAGAGGGCCAATGAGCAGTTCTTC. Its translation is CASSRQRANEQFF. This chain connects TRBV14 to TRBJ2-1, with D possibly matching TRBD2 (5 bases). Germline V gene lookup returns CDR1 SGHDN and CDR2 FVKESK. CDR3 length: 13 residues. V was clipped by 4 bases and J by 6 bases, with 10 bases between them.